The present entry profiles one T cell receptor beta chain with its context. The data were obtained in a study of T cell responses to AZD1222 COVID-19 vaccine. Assay: immunoSEQ multiplex PCR; the TCRdb copy retains only in-frame clones and omits some. The table lists 80,000 or so clones, 70% to 90% of them singletons. This specimen was peripheral blood, taken on day 0 of MenACWY control vaccination. The TCR sequence derives from an adult in good health.

CDR3 amino acids: CSVATGTGNQPQHF. Here the CDR3 DNA reads TGCAGCGTTGCAACCGGGACAGGCAATCAGCCCCAGCATTTT. J is TRBJ1-5 and V is TRBV29-1, with TRBD1 matching 7 bases. Trimming removed 4 bases from V and 2 bases from J; junction bases left unmatched: 5. The CDR3 length is 14 residues. Germline CDR1 is SQVTM and CDR2 is ANQGSEA.